Below, one T cell receptor beta chain is given with its context. Its antigen has not been determined. Per-nucleotide qualities are absent, and no much larger clonotype sits a single base away. Collaborating institutions collected whole blood in K2EDTA tubes following their own protocols. Collaborator samples were shipped for TCRbeta analysis as frozen whole blood, isolated PBMCs, or DNA extracted from either sample type. TCRbeta CDR3 regions were amplified from genomic DNA using the immunoSEQ Assay, a bias-controlled multiplex PCR. Under the source paper's analysis protocol: Nucleated cell counts per sample were estimated from amplification of reference gene primers within the assay. To quantify the absolute abundance of each unique TCRbeta CDR3 rearrangement, sequence reads were collapsed and filtered. Productive Simpson clonality was computed per sample as the square root of Simpson's diversity index over productive rearrangements. TCRdb's version of the immuneACCESS table is confined to in-frame rearrangements and falls short of the full clone set. An unresolved V gene accounts for under half of the shortfall where checked; the remainder is of unknown origin. V and J calls and clone size follow that table, whereas D and trimming were derived from the DNA. This sample comprises about 42,000 clones, 85% to 90% of them detected only once. In total, the top ten clones hold approximately 2.8% of the sample.

This entry is derived from a study of blood T cell repertoires in COVID-19 (dated by TCRdb to about 2020). Broadly, across the study: Samples from collaborators originated in the United States, Italy and Spain and spanned both the acute and convalescent phases of COVID-19. Deeply sampled blood TCRbeta repertoires from subjects exposed to, actively infected with, or recovered from COVID-19 were included in the dataset. Where available, HLA class I and class II types were taken from metadata supplied by the sample provider and were not determined by assay-based typing. The material from the prospective study consisted of cDNA or gDNA derived from T cells, B-cell-depleted T cells, or PBMCs. The repertoires were released in a freely available public database intended as a resource for research on the immune response to SARS-CoV-2. The samples were drawn from two sources: the first 160 participants of the ongoing ImmuneRACE study, and 1,000 to 1,500 subjects contributed by 6 global collaborators. A de-identified subject ID, COVID-19 status, age in years and sex were almost always included in the sample metadata. Overall results and qualifications from the work: Clinical and demographic metadata were provided uncurated, with the amount varying by source and participant.

The CDR3 starts with the cysteine, ends with the phenylalanine, and has 12 residues. Kept here is only the CDR3 DNA, which spans 36 bases and is read in frame from base 1. At the junction V is shortened by 5 bases and J by 8 bases, with 9 bases in between. Via the germline V gene (reference sequence), CDR1 is SEHNR and CDR2 FQNEAQ. The receptor was isolated from a man aged 45 to 65 with active COVID-19. The rearrangement combines TRBV7-9 with TRBJ1-4; TRBD1 is perhaps the D gene, given 5 matching bases. The sequenced material came from peripheral blood. In nucleotides, the sequence is TGTGCCAGCAGCCCCGGGGGGGAAAAACTGTTTTTT. Translated, it gives CASSPGGEKLFF.